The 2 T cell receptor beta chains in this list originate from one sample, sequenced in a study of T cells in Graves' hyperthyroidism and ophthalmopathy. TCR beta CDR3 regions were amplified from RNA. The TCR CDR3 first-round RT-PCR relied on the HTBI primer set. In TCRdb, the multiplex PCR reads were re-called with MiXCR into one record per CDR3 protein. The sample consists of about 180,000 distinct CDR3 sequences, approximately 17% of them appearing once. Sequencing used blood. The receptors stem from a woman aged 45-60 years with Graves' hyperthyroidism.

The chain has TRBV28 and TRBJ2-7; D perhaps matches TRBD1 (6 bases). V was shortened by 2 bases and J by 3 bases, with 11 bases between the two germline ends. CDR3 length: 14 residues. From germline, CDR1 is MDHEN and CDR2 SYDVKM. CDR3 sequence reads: CASSLPGVLYEQYF. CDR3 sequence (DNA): TGTGCCAGCAGTTTACCAGGGGTTCTCTACGAGCAGTACTTC.

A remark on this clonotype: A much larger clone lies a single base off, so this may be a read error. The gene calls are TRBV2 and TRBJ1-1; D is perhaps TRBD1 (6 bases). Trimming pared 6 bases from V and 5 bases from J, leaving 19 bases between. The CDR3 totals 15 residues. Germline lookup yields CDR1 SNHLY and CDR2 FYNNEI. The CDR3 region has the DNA TGTGCCAGCAGGCCACGGACAGCGGGTGAAACTGAAGCTTTCTTT. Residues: CASRPRTAGETEAFF.